The present entry profiles one T cell receptor (beta chain) with its context. Its antigen remains unidentified. Primers: 60 Vbeta forward and 13 Jbeta reverse. The method was immunoSEQ multiplex PCR; TCRdb's version includes in-frame clones alone and lacks a portion of them. The sample includes about 38,000 clones, 86% of them seen just once. The sample originates from a study of cytomegalovirus exposure and HLA in healthy donors. Study in general: Earlier findings included about 120 million unique TCR beta sequences obtained from about 170 million T cells.

General study results and limits: Under in vitro conditions, a few CMV-associated chains were confirmed as specific for CMV antigens. Across all donors, roughly uniform sequencing depth was an assumption of the presence/absence analyses.

Germline values: CDR1 SGHRS, CDR2 YFSETQ. The CDR3 extends over 13 amino acids. The germline V and J ends were trimmed by 0 bases and 3 bases, with 6 bases remaining between them. The receptor was derived from a woman aged 40 to 55 in good health and CMV-seropositive. The chain joins TRBV5-1 to TRBJ2-5; D ambiguous. The sample consisted of PBMCs. In DNA, the CDR3 is TGCGCCAGCAGCTTGGGGCGGAAAGAGACCCAGTACTTC. This encodes CASSLGRKETQYF.